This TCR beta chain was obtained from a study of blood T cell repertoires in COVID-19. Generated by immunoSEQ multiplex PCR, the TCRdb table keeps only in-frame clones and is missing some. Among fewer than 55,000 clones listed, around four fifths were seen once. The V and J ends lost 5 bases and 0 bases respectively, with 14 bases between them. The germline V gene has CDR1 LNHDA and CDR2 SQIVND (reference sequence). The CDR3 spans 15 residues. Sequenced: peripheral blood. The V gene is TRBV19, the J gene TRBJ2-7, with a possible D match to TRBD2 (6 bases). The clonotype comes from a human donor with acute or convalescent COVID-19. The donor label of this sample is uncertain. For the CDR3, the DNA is TGTGCCAGTAGTCCCCAAGACGGGAGCTCCTACGAGCAGTACTTC. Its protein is CASSPQDGSSYEQYF.